These 22 T cell receptor beta chains share one sample of origin, sequenced in a study of cytomegalovirus exposure and HLA in healthy donors. The PCR had 60 Vbeta and 13 Jbeta primers. Profiled with immunoSEQ multiplex PCR; TCRdb holds only in-frame clones, not every one. The top ten clones hold 4.1% of a sample with 110,000 to 150,000 clones, about four fifths of them seen once. Sequencing was carried out using PBMCs. These receptors were taken from a man between 35 and 55 years old in good health and CMV-seropositive.

The chain carries TRBV9 and TRBJ2-7; TRBD1 agrees at 7 bases. This CDR3 comprises 13 residues. Germline CDR1 is SGDLS and CDR2 is YYNGEE. After removal of 4 bases from V and 2 bases from J, the junction contained 3 bases not matched to a gene. The CDR3 region has the DNA TGTGCCAGCAGCCCGGACAGGACCTACGAGCAGTACTTC. It specifies CASSPDRTYEQYF.

The chain employs TRBV5-4 and TRBJ2-3, with 9 positions matching TRBD1. Trimming removed 0 bases from V and 4 bases from J; junction bases left unmatched: 3. The CDR3 totals 15 residues. The germline V gene encodes CDR1 SGHNT and CDR2 YYREEE (reference sequence). CDR3 amino acids: CASSLEQGASDTQYF. The CDR3 DNA sequence: TGTGCCAGCAGCTTGGAACAGGGGGCTTCAGATACGCAGTATTTT.

The chain uses TRBV18 and TRBJ2-1; 8 bases are a match to TRBD1. This CDR3 is built from 18 residues. The junction had 9 bases not matched to a gene; V was cut back by 2 bases and J by 0 bases. CDR1 and CDR2 from the germline V gene are KGHSH and LQKENI. The CDR3 spells CASSPIRQGLSSYNEQFF. DNA for the CDR3: TGTGCCAGCTCACCAATTCGACAGGGGCTGAGCTCCTACAATGAGCAGTTCTTC.

The chain carries TRBV9 and TRBJ1-1; 10 nucleotides line up with TRBD1. Per the germline V gene, CDR1 is SGDLS and CDR2 is YYNGEE. The CDR3 is 17 amino acids. J lost 4 bases, V lost 3 bases, and 12 bases had no gene match. CDR3 loop: CASSAYFTGTGATEAFF. For the CDR3, the DNA is TGTGCCAGCAGCGCATACTTTACCGGGACAGGGGCCACTGAAGCTTTCTTT.

The rearrangement links TRBV9 to TRBJ1-5; D gene uncertain. Per the germline V gene, CDR1 is SGDLS and CDR2 is YYNGEE. There are 14 residues in the CDR3. V was trimmed by 2 bases and J by 2 bases, leaving 8 bases between them. Here the CDR3 reads CASSVGQGNQPQHF. CDR3 coding DNA: TGTGCCAGCAGCGTTGGTCAGGGCAATCAGCCCCAGCATTTT.

The rearrangement links TRBV2 to TRBJ2-6, with D uncertain. Trimming pared 6 bases from V and 2 bases from J, leaving 8 bases between. CDR3 size: 14 residues. Germline CDR1 SNHLY, CDR2 FYNNEI. CDR3 sequence (DNA): TGTGCCAGCAGGGCGAGCGCTGGGGCCAACGTCCTGACTTTC. Translation gives CASRASAGANVLTF.

V gene TRBV30 combines with J gene TRBJ2-5, with TRBD1 identical over 11 bases. CDR1 GTSNPN and CDR2 SVGIG come from the germline V gene (reference sequence). The ends lost 2 bases at V and 4 bases at J; junction bases unmatched: 9. The CDR3 has 16 residues. The CDR3: CAWSIFPGQGGETQYF. DNA for the CDR3: TGTGCCTGGAGTATATTCCCGGGACAGGGGGGAGAGACCCAGTACTTC.

V and J are TRBV28 and TRBJ2-7, with a possible D match to TRBD1 (6 bases). The CDR3 is 12 amino acids. Germline CDR1 MDHEN, CDR2 SYDVKM. Trimming removed 3 bases from V and 4 bases from J, with 7 bases in between. The chain's CDR3 is CASSLGAYEQYF. CDR3 bases: TGTGCCAGCAGTTTGGGGGCTTACGAGCAGTACTTC.

The rearrangement uses TRBV7-2 and TRBJ2-3; 10 bases match TRBD2. Germline V CDR1 and CDR2: SGHTA, FQGNSA. This CDR3 spans 16 amino acids. V was pared by 2 bases and J by 1 base, with 3 bases of the junction left unmatched. The CDR3 sequence: CASSLTGTSGTDTQYF. The CDR3 nucleotides are TGTGCCAGCAGCTTAACCGGGACTAGCGGCACAGATACGCAGTATTTT.

V and J are TRBV7-9 and TRBJ2-1; 14 bases match TRBD2. V was pared by 7 bases and J by 6 bases, with 5 bases of the junction left unmatched. The CDR3 is made up of 15 amino acids. Germline V gene data show CDR1 as SEHNR and CDR2 as FQNEAQ (reference sequence). The CDR3 region is CASTSGTSGSNEQFF. CDR3 nucleotide sequence: TGTGCCAGCACCTCTGGGACTAGCGGGAGCAATGAGCAGTTCTTC. Drawing the rest from reference TRBV7-9 and TRBJ2-1, the complete variable domain is DTGVSQNPRHKITKRGQNVTFRCDPISEHNRLYWYRQTLGQGPEFLTYFQNEAQLEKSRLLSDRFSAERPKGSFSTLEIQRTEQGDSAMYLCASTSGTSGSNEQFFGPGTRLTVL.

V is TRBV5-1 and J is TRBJ2-1; 7 positions match TRBD1. Germline V gene sequence: CDR1 SGHRS, CDR2 YFSETQ. Germline trimming cut 0 bases from V and 5 bases from J; bases unmatched to any gene: 8. The CDR3 spans 16 residues. The CDR3 region is CASSLAMDRMDNEQFF. As DNA, the CDR3 is TGCGCCAGCAGCTTGGCCATGGACAGGATGGACAATGAGCAGTTCTTC.

This rearrangement joins TRBV7-9 to TRBJ2-7; D not resolved. The CDR3 is 11 residues long. The V gene's germline CDR1 is SEHNR and CDR2 FQNEAQ (reference sequence). The CDR3, as DNA: TGTGCTACGGTCCCCCCCTACGAGCAGTACTTC. It is translated as CATVPPYEQYF.

The J gene is TRBJ2-1, the V gene TRBV12-5; no clear D. This CDR3 is built from 13 residues. Germline-derived CDR1 and CDR2 are LGHNT and FRNRAP. V shed 6 bases and J shed 4 bases, with 10 bases lying between them. The CDR3: CASGTFRYNEQFF. CDR3 nucleotide sequence: TGTGCTAGTGGGACTTTTCGGTACAATGAGCAGTTCTTC.

The chain recombines TRBV11-2 with TRBJ2-5, with a possible D match to TRBD1 (5 bases). Trimming shortened V by 2 bases and J by 5 bases, and 12 bases separated the two germline ends. The germline V gene has CDR1 SGHAT and CDR2 FQNNGV. The CDR3 contains 14 residues. CDR3 sequence: CASSLQGARETQYF. In DNA, the CDR3 is TGTGCCAGCAGCTTACAAGGGGCTCGGGAGACCCAGTACTTC.

Here the CDR3 DNA reads TGTGCCAGCAGCTATGGGACAGGAGGTGAAGCTTTCTTT. Translation gives CASSYGTGGEAFF. This chain joins TRBV7-9 and TRBJ1-1; 8 bases fit TRBD1. V shed 4 bases, J shed 7 bases, and the junction held 5 bases outside the gene matches. Germline CDR1 and CDR2: SEHNR and FQNEAQ (reference sequence). The CDR3 spans 13 residues.

The chain carries TRBV6-1 and TRBJ1-2; no clear D gene. CDR3 size: 15 residues. With 3 bases removed from V and 3 bases from J, the gap between germline ends came to 14 bases. Germline values: CDR1 MNHNS, CDR2 SASEGT. This chain's CDR3 is CASSDAGEGYYGYTF. The CDR3 DNA reads TGTGCCAGCAGTGACGCCGGGGAGGGCTACTATGGCTACACCTTC.

V and J are TRBV5-1 and TRBJ1-3; D not resolved. This CDR3 is 15 amino acids long. Germline V gene lookup returns CDR1 SGHRS and CDR2 YFSETQ. Trimming left V 5 bases short and J 6 bases short, with 18 bases between. The CDR3 spells CASSNDGGVENTIYF. The CDR3 DNA follows: TGCGCCAGCAGTAACGACGGTGGAGTAGAAAACACCATATATTTT.

The chain has TRBV7-2 and TRBJ1-2; 10 nucleotides align to TRBD1. CDR3 length: 16 amino acids. V lost 6 bases to trimming and J lost 8 bases; unmatched junction nucleotides: 15. The V gene's germline CDR1 is SGHTA and CDR2 FQGNSA. CDR3 sequence: CASSRRDRDRGLGYTF. The CDR3 bases are TGTGCCAGCAGTCGCAGAGACCGGGACAGGGGTTTGGGCTACACCTTC.

Only one count was recorded for this clone. The chain couples TRBV7-8 to TRBJ1-5; possibly TRBD1 for D (5 bases). V was pared by 6 bases and J by 5 bases, with 11 bases between. The length of the CDR3 is 13 residues. Germline V gene data show CDR1 as SGHVS and CDR2 as FQNEAQ. Written as DNA, the CDR3 is TGTGCCAGCAGTCCCCAGGGCGATCAGCCCCAGCATTTT. Its translation: CASSPQGDQPQHF.

V and J are TRBV30 and TRBJ2-2, with TRBD2 as a possible D gene (6 bases). This CDR3 spans 13 amino acids. CDR1 is GTSNPN, CDR2 SVGIG, per germline (reference sequence). V lost 2 bases and J lost 8, with 12 bases in between. CDR3 sequence (DNA): TGTGCCTGGAGTTACCGACTAGGGGGGGAGCTGTTTTTT. It yields the protein CAWSYRLGGELFF.

The V call is TRBV18, the J call TRBJ2-1; 16 positions match TRBD2. The length of the CDR3 is 18 residues. Germline-derived CDR1 and CDR2 are KGHSH and LQKENI. V lost 3 bases, J lost 8 bases, and 10 bases stayed unmatched. CDR3 coding DNA: TGTGCCAGCTCACCGACCCCGGGACTAGCGGGGGGGCGATATGAGCAGTTCTTC. This gives the protein CASSPTPGLAGGRYEQFF.

The chain couples TRBV11-3 to TRBJ2-1; TRBD2 matches 10 bases. Trimming at V came to 5 bases and at J to 3 bases, leaving 4 bases not matched to a gene. Germline CDR1 is SGHNT and CDR2 is YENEEA. This CDR3 is 15 amino acids long. Here the CDR3 DNA reads TGTGCCAGCAGCGCCCTAGCGGGAGACTACAATGAGCAGTTCTTC. It yields the protein CASSALAGDYNEQFF.